This T cell receptor (beta chain) originates from a study of blood T cell repertoires in COVID-19. Overall study: PBMCs, B-cell-depleted T cells, or T cells were the source of the cDNA or gDNA that made up the material.

Produced via immunoSEQ multiplex PCR; TCRdb's table is partial and in-frame only. The table includes 7,000 to 8,500 clones, approximately 86% detected once. This CDR3 has 16 amino acids. The germline CDR1 and CDR2 sequences are MNHEY and SMNVEV (reference sequence). Unmatched junction bases numbered 13, after V lost 5 bases and J lost 6 bases. The origin of this receptor is a woman between 45 and 65 years old with active or convalescent COVID-19. The rearrangement links TRBV27 to TRBJ2-1; TRBD2 agrees at 7 bases. Sequencing input: peripheral blood. The CDR3 is CASSRLGTTLGNEQFF. Here the CDR3 DNA reads TGTGCCAGCAGTCGCCTCGGGACTACCCTCGGCAATGAGCAGTTCTTC.